These T cell receptor beta chains were read from a single sample in a study of neurological immune-mediated disorders. TCRdb itself ran the 5' RACE reads through MiXCR, one entry per CDR3 protein. The sample contains 65,000 to 70,000 distinct CDR3 sequences, around 3.9% of which appear only once. Sequenced material: PBMCs. The source of these receptors is a man aged 25-40 years with multiple sclerosis. The CDR3 runs from the conserved cysteine through the conserved F or W. D genes are given only for firm matches. Some rows mark clone size as missing; the rest say once, few, many or name a class of expanded clone.

TRBD1 TRBJ2-7 many TRBV29-1 TGCAGCGTTGAGAGGACAGGGGGCACCTACGAGCAGTACTTC CSVERTGGTYEQYF
TRBD1 TRBJ1-1 many TRBV20-1 TGCAGTGCTAACAGGGGCCCGAACACTGAAGCTTTCTTT CSANRGPNTEAFF
TRBD2 TRBJ2-1 many TRBV20-1 TGCAGTGCTAGCCTAGCGGCCTCCTACAATGAGCAGTTCTTC CSASLAASYNEQFF
NA TRBJ1-2 many TRBV29-1 TGCAGCGTTGAAGCCCTCCGATACACCTTC CSVEALRYTF
TRBD1 TRBJ1-1 many TRBV10-3 TGTGCCATCAGTAATCAGGACAGGGTGACTGAAGCTTTCTTT CAISNQDRVTEAFF
TRBD2 TRBJ2-7 NA TRBV12-3/TRBV12-4 TGTGCCAGCAGTTCCCCCTCGGGGGGGTACTACGAGCAGTACTTC CASSSPSGGYYEQYF
NA TRBJ1-1 NA TRBV5-1 TGCGCCAGCAGCTTGGAAGAGGGTCTTACTGAAGCTTTCTTT CASSLEEGLTEAFF
NA TRBJ1-1 NA TRBV12-3/TRBV12-4 TGTGCCAGCAGTTTATGGGGGGATACCAAGACTGAAGCTTTCTTT CASSLWGDTKTEAFF
NA TRBJ2-3 many TRBV29-1 TGCAGCGGGCTTATACACGGCACAGATACGCAGTATTTT CSGLIHGTDTQYF
NA TRBJ1-1 many TRBV7-9 TGTGCCAGCAGCTTAGTGGGGGCGGGGGCTTACACTGAAGCTTTCTTT CASSLVGAGAYTEAFF